This T cell receptor beta chain was retrieved from a study of shared clonotypes between healthy human individuals. Broader study findings: Generation probabilities were higher for clonotypes shared across all four sorted-subset donors than for unshared ones.

Germline CDR1 reads MGHDK; CDR2 reads SYGVNS. The CDR3 has 17 residues. The germline V and J ends were trimmed by 0 bases and 0 bases, with 11 bases remaining between them. Only in-frame clones appear in the TCRdb table, and some are missing; sequencing was by immunoSEQ multiplex PCR. The table records over 2 million clones, 95% of them present only once. On this clone: Its target is unknown.

This rearrangement joins TRBV25-1 to TRBJ2-2, with D hard to call. Source material: naive CD4+ T cells sorted from blood. Subset denoted: CD45RA+ positively selected. This sequence was found in a man aged 18-30 years in good health. This CDR3 is CASSEYGTHSNTGELFF. DNA of the CDR3: TGTGCCAGCAGTGAATATGGTACACACTCGAACACCGGGGAGCTGTTTTTT.